The 26 T cell receptor beta chains given below trace back to one sample, sequenced in a study of T cell responses to AZD1222 COVID-19 vaccine (dated by TCRdb to the early 2020s). Library prep was done by the immunoSEQ multiplex PCR assay. TCRdb mirrors the immuneACCESS table, restricted to in-frame sequences. Some clones are absent from its copies; in checked studies, under half trace to an unresolved V gene, and the reason for the others is unknown. This sample comprises approximately 110,000 clones, 85% of them detected only once. The ten largest clonotypes hold about 4.3% of the sample. The time point tag for this specimen amounts to: about 28 days (+/-7) after the second vaccine dose. The sequenced sample was peripheral blood, obtained 28 days after the second AZD1222 dose. Every receptor here comes from an adult who received the AZD1222 COVID-19 vaccine.

The V gene is TRBV4-1, the J gene TRBJ1-5, with D unclear. This CDR3 contains 13 residues. The germline V gene encodes CDR1 MGHRA and CDR2 YSYEKL. Deletions cut 1 base from V and 4 bases from J, with 5 bases between. CDR3 nucleotide sequence: TGCGCCAGCAGCCAAGCTGGGAATCAGCCCCAGCATTTT. This codes for CASSQAGNQPQHF.

This clone showed up just once. The chain employs TRBV6-1 and TRBJ1-5; 8 nucleotides line up with TRBD1. This CDR3 contains 14 residues. V lost 3 bases to trimming and J lost 4 bases; unmatched junction nucleotides: 2. Germline CDR1 is MNHNS and CDR2 is SASEGT. CDR3 amino acids: CASSDRTGNQPQHF. CDR3 nucleotide sequence: TGTGCCAGCAGTGATAGGACAGGGAATCAGCCCCAGCATTTT.

This chain joins TRBV7-9 and TRBJ2-6; D uncertain. The CDR3 extends over 14 amino acids. Germline CDR1 and CDR2: SEHNR and FQNEAQ (reference sequence). The V end was cut by 2 bases, the J end by 0 bases, with 2 bases between. The CDR3 nucleotides are TGTGCCAGCAGCTTAAGCTCTGGGGCCAACGTCCTGACTTTC. Amino acid sequence: CASSLSSGANVLTF.

The table lists this clone with a few counts. This chain joins TRBV29-1 and TRBJ1-1; 8 bases map to TRBD1. The germline V gene has CDR1 SQVTM and CDR2 ANQGSEA. This CDR3 spans 16 amino acids. The V gene end was trimmed by 4 bases and the J gene end by 1 base; junction bases not matched to a gene: 11. CDR3 sequence: CSVGQGASKGNTEAFF. As DNA, the CDR3 is TGCAGCGTTGGCCAGGGGGCTTCCAAAGGGAACACTGAAGCTTTCTTT.

This chain joins TRBV6-4 and TRBJ1-6, with TRBD1 matching over 7 bases. V lost 4 bases to trimming and J lost 7 bases; unmatched junction nucleotides: 4. Looked up from germline, CDR1 is MRHNA and CDR2 is SNTAGT. The CDR3 contains 14 residues. The CDR3 DNA follows: TGTGCCAGCAGTGTCGGGACAGCAAATTCACCCCTCCACTTT. This gives the protein CASSVGTANSPLHF.

This sequence joins TRBV6-5 and TRBJ1-1, with 11 bases identical to TRBD1. This CDR3 comprises 15 residues. The V gene's germline CDR1 is MNHEY and CDR2 SVGAGI. The ends lost 5 bases at V and 11 bases at J; junction bases unmatched: 13. The CDR3 nucleotides read TGTGCCAGCAGTACCGGGACAGGGGGTTTTAGGGTGGCTTTCTTT. Translating gives CASSTGTGGFRVAFF.

This chain uses TRBV7-2 with TRBJ1-6; 10 nucleotides agree with TRBD1. The CDR3 loop spans 19 amino acids. Germline trimming cut 4 bases from V and 1 base from J; bases unmatched to any gene: 10. Per the germline V gene, CDR1 is SGHTA and CDR2 is FQGNSA. The CDR3 is CASSSSWTGGRSYNSPLHF. The DNA for the CDR3 is TGTGCCAGCAGCTCTTCATGGACAGGGGGACGGTCCTATAATTCACCCCTCCACTTT.

The chain has TRBV6-5 and TRBJ2-7; 10 bases match TRBD1. The CDR3 loop spans 15 amino acids. CDR1 and CDR2 (germline): MNHEY, SVGAGI. V was clipped by 6 bases and J by 2 bases; unmatched bases: 7. DNA of the CDR3: TGTGCCAGCAGAATCCGGGACAGGGGCCCCTACGAGCAGTACTTC. Protein product: CASRIRDRGPYEQYF.

This clone was detected only once. V usage is TRBV19 and J usage is TRBJ1-1, with D possibly TRBD1 on 5 matching bases. V gave up 7 bases and J gave up 5 bases, with 17 bases separating them. The V gene's germline CDR1 is LNHDA and CDR2 SQIVND (reference sequence). The CDR3 has 14 amino acids. CDR3 nucleotides: TGTGCCAGTACCAGGGATTCTCTTGGGACTGAAGCTTTCTTT. It is translated as CASTRDSLGTEAFF.

J is TRBJ2-7 and V is TRBV3-1 (or the pseudogene TRBV3-2), with TRBD1 matching over 10 bases. Germline CDR1 reads LGHDT; CDR2 reads YNNKEL (reference sequence). The ends lost 5 bases at V and 3 bases at J; junction bases unmatched: 4. The CDR3 has 14 residues. The CDR3 loop reads CASSSGTGVYEQYF. The CDR3 coding sequence is TGTGCCAGCAGCTCCGGGACAGGGGTCTACGAGCAGTACTTC.

The V gene is TRBV11-2, the J gene TRBJ2-3, with D perhaps TRBD1 (5 bases). Trimming cost V 1 base and J 14 bases, with 16 bases left between them. The CDR3 totals 13 residues. CDR1 and CDR2 (germline): SGHAT, FQNNGV. CDR3 region: CASSLGAGWFRYF. In DNA, the CDR3 is TGTGCCAGCAGCTTAGGGGCAGGGTGGTTCCGGTATTTT.

The chain recombines TRBV25-1 with TRBJ1-4, with a weak D call TRBD1 (6 bases). V lost 3 bases, J lost 6 bases, and 17 bases lay in between. This CDR3 contains 16 residues. Germline lookup yields CDR1 MGHDK and CDR2 SYGVNS. CDR3 loop: CASSDPSGTSHEKLFF. The CDR3 DNA follows: TGTGCCAGCAGTGATCCGTCCGGGACATCCCATGAAAAACTGTTTTTT.

This clone has just a few counts. The V gene is TRBV6-4, the J gene TRBJ1-1; D is possibly TRBD1 (5 bases). CDR1 and CDR2 from the germline V gene are MRHNA and SNTAGT. The CDR3 is 13 residues long. Deletions cut 4 bases from V and 6 bases from J, with 12 bases between. CDR3 protein: CASSVQAKAEAFF. The CDR3 coding sequence is TGTGCCAGCAGTGTACAGGCTAAGGCTGAAGCTTTCTTT.

The chain is built from TRBV28 and TRBJ1-1, with no clear D. Deletions cut 4 bases from V and 1 base from J, with 10 bases between. This CDR3 has 14 amino acids. Germline V gene lookup returns CDR1 MDHEN and CDR2 SYDVKM. The CDR3 DNA is TGTGCCAGCAGTTCTTCAGCCGAGAACACTGAAGCTTTCTTT. Encoded protein: CASSSSAENTEAFF.

The V gene is TRBV3-1 (or the pseudogene TRBV3-2), the J gene TRBJ2-7; D ambiguous. CDR1 is LGHDT, CDR2 YNNKEL, per germline (reference sequence). The CDR3 has 15 amino acids. V was clipped by 6 bases and J by 0 bases, with 15 bases between them. The DNA for the CDR3 is TGTGCCAGCAGACGGACGGACCGGAGCTCCTACGAGCAGTACTTC. This codes for CASRRTDRSSYEQYF.

This clone is medium-sized within its sample. Other DNA sequences within the sample encode an identical CDR3. The chain has TRBV4-1 and TRBJ2-5; D perhaps matches TRBD2 (6 bases). CDR3 length equals 15 residues. The germline V and J ends were trimmed by 4 bases and 5 bases, with 17 bases remaining between them. Germline CDR1 MGHRA, CDR2 YSYEKL. CDR3 loop: CASSPTTGGSETQYF. CDR3 coding DNA: TGCGCCAGCAGCCCAACGACCGGGGGTAGTGAGACCCAGTACTTC.

The rearrangement uses TRBV3-1 (or the pseudogene TRBV3-2) and TRBJ1-1, with D maybe TRBD1 (5 bases). This CDR3 region has 13 residues. V lost 1 base, J lost 8 bases, and 11 bases lay in between. Germline CDR1 reads LGHDT; CDR2 reads YNNKEL (reference sequence). CDR3 protein: CASSQGGRGEAFF. For the CDR3, the DNA is TGTGCCAGCAGCCAAGGGGGAAGGGGCGAAGCTTTCTTT.

The chain employs TRBV30 and TRBJ1-5, with D maybe TRBD1 (5 bases). The germline V and J ends were trimmed by 2 bases and 2 bases, with 13 bases remaining between them. CDR3 size: 15 residues. CDR1 is GTSNPN, CDR2 SVGIG, per germline (reference sequence). The CDR3 sequence: CAWSRAGIRNQPQHF. In nucleotides, the CDR3 is TGTGCCTGGAGTCGGGCAGGGATACGCAATCAGCCCCAGCATTTT.

V is TRBV9 and J is TRBJ1-6, with D unresolved. Trimming removed 2 bases at V and 7 bases at J, with 4 bases between. Germline V gives CDR1 SGDLS, CDR2 YYNGEE. CDR3 length equals 12 residues. The CDR3 region has the DNA TGTGCCAGCAGCGTGGAGAATTCACCCCTCCACTTT. Residues: CASSVENSPLHF. The full variable domain, in which reference TRBV9 and TRBJ1-6 provide the parts outside the CDR3, is DSGVTQTPKHLITATGQRVTLRCSPRSGDLSVYWYQQSLDQGLQFLIQYYNGEERAKGNILERFSAQQFPDLHSELNLSSLELGDSALYFCASSVENSPLHFGNGTRLTVT.

The rearrangement joins TRBV4-3 to TRBJ1-2, with 7 bases lining up with TRBD1. Germline V lookup: CDR1 LGHNA, CDR2 YSLEER. The CDR3 runs 15 residues. V lost 0 bases and J lost 8; bases outside the gene matches: 9. The CDR3 is CASSQDRQGELGYTF. The CDR3 DNA reads as TGCGCCAGCAGCCAAGATCGGCAGGGGGAATTGGGCTACACCTTC.

The CDR3 protein is CAWTLPGRYTGELFF. CDR3 DNA sequence: TGTGCCTGGACTTTACCGGGCAGGTACACCGGGGAGCTGTTTTTT. V is TRBV30 and J is TRBJ2-2; no clear D. The CDR3 has 15 residues. CDR1 and CDR2 (germline): GTSNPN, SVGIG (reference sequence). Between the trimmed V and J ends, which lost 4 bases and 3 bases, there was a span of 15 bases.

This clone was seen just once. The rearrangement joins TRBV30 to TRBJ1-2; possibly TRBD1 for D (5 bases). The CDR3 totals 16 residues. V lost 4 bases, J lost 5 bases, and 23 bases lay in between. Germline CDR1 and CDR2: GTSNPN and SVGIG (reference sequence). The CDR3 DNA reads TGTGCCTGGATGGACCAAACGCCGGGGAGGGGATATGGCTACACCTTC. Its translation is CAWMDQTPGRGYGYTF.

The chain links TRBV18 to TRBJ1-2; 8 bases match TRBD1. The CDR3 has 14 amino acids. J gave up 6 bases and V 3 bases, and 6 bases lay outside the gene matches. CDR1 and CDR2 from the germline V gene are KGHSH and LQKENI. As DNA, the CDR3 is TGTGCCAGCTCACCCCAAGACAGGGGCGATGGCTACACCTTC. It is translated as CASSPQDRGDGYTF.

The chain has TRBV18 and TRBJ1-1; TRBD1 agrees at 11 bases. CDR1 KGHSH and CDR2 LQKENI come from the germline V gene. This CDR3 region has 14 residues. The V and J ends lost 5 bases and 1 base, in that order; junction bases with no gene match: 0. The CDR3 DNA reads TGTGCCAGCTCAGGGACAGGGGGGAACACTGAAGCTTTCTTT. Its translation: CASSGTGGNTEAFF.

The chain combines TRBV6-5 with TRBJ2-7, with D possibly called TRBD1 or TRBD2 (5 bases each). In germline, CDR1 is MNHEY, CDR2 SVGAGI. The CDR3 is 14 amino acids. V was trimmed by 6 bases and J by 0 bases, leaving 12 bases between them. CDR3 region: CASRPGRSSYEQYF. As DNA, the CDR3 is TGTGCCAGCAGGCCGGGACGGAGCTCCTACGAGCAGTACTTC.

The chain uses TRBV10-3 and TRBJ1-4, with D perhaps matching TRBD1 (5 bases). V lost 3 bases, J lost 8 bases, and 13 bases lay in between. CDR3 size: 14 residues. Germline V gene sequence: CDR1 ENHRY, CDR2 SYGVKD. The CDR3 sequence is CAISDSTGREKLFF. The CDR3 nucleotides read TGTGCCATCAGTGACAGTACGGGGCGGGAAAAACTGTTTTTT.